This T cell receptor (beta chain) was recovered during a study of T cell responses to AZD1222 COVID-19 vaccine. Across the study: Second-dose intervals near 4 or 12 weeks were combined.

Whole-study findings and limits: There were repertoire samples only from the period after the peak T cell response.

Regarding this clone: Its antigen is not known.

V was cut by 3 bases and J by 2 bases, with 14 bases left in between. The length of the CDR3 is 15 residues. Germline CDR1 SGDLS, CDR2 YYNGEE. Sequencing was performed with immunoSEQ multiplex PCR; in TCRdb, only in-frame clones are kept and a portion is missing. The sample contains 110,000 to 150,000 clones, more than 85% of which appear only once. The specimen was peripheral blood, collected on day 0 of AZD1222 vaccination. This chain links TRBV9 with TRBJ2-5; either TRBD1 or TRBD2 may supply D (6 bases each). The receptor's source is an adult in good health. For the CDR3, the DNA is TGTGCCAGCAGCGCTAGGGGGACTCAACAAGAGACCCAGTACTTC. It codes for CASSARGTQQETQYF.